There are a few counts of the clone carrying this T cell receptor (beta chain). This sample stems from a study of shared clonotypes between healthy human individuals. Using immunoSEQ multiplex PCR, the repertoire was profiled, and TCRdb retains in-frame clones only, with some absent. The table lists around 1.1 million clones, about four fifths of them singletons. This sequence originates from a man younger than 30 in good health. Some clones in this sample may be carry-over from other donors' samples. Sequencing was performed on memory CD4+ T cells from PBMCs. Stated subset: CD45RA-negative fraction.

This CDR3 is CASSQRGRGRTEAFF. CDR3 coding DNA: TGTGCCAGCAGTCAAAGAGGTAGGGGCAGGACTGAAGCTTTCTTT. This chain uses TRBV27 with TRBJ1-1, with TRBD1 as a possible D gene (5 bases). Trimming shortened V by 5 bases and J by 5 bases, and 18 bases separated the two germline ends. This CDR3 spans 15 amino acids. Germline V gene lookup returns CDR1 MNHEY and CDR2 SMNVEV (reference sequence).